The 32 T cell receptor beta chains in this list originate from one sample, sequenced in a study of cytomegalovirus exposure and HLA in healthy donors (dated by TCRdb to 2016 to 2017). The library was built by means of the immunoSEQ multiplex PCR assay. The multiplex PCR relied on a mix of 60 forward primers for TCR Vbeta segments and 13 reverse primers for TCR Jbeta segments. TCRdb limited this immuneACCESS table to in-frame rearrangements with V and J called. A share of clones is missing; checked studies link under half to unresolved V genes, and the rest is unexplained. The sample has a few hundred thousand clones on record, roughly 70% of them singletons. Less than 2% of the sample comes from the top ten. Sequencing was carried out using PBMCs. These receptors were collected from a woman aged 25 to 39 in good health and CMV-seronegative.

The rearrangement joins TRBV6-1 to TRBJ2-2; 7 bases map to TRBD1. V lost 6 bases, J lost 0 bases, and 4 bases stayed unmatched. This CDR3 spans 15 amino acids. The germline V gene encodes CDR1 MNHNS and CDR2 SASEGT. DNA for the CDR3: TGTGCCAGCAGGCGTACAGGGGCGAACACCGGGGAGCTGTTTTTT. This gives the protein CASRRTGANTGELFF.

The chain combines TRBV2 with TRBJ2-7, with a tentative D call TRBD1 (8 bases). This CDR3 is 13 amino acids long. CDR1 is SNHLY, CDR2 FYNNEI, per germline. The V end lost 7 bases, the J end lost 6 bases, and 16 bases lay between the germline ends. CDR3 sequence: CASMNRGGGEQYF. DNA of the CDR3: TGTGCCAGCATGAACAGGGGGGGCGGCGAGCAGTACTTC.

This clone was detected only once. J is TRBJ2-7 and V is TRBV11-2; 12 bases fit TRBD1. The CDR3 sequence is 16 residues long. From germline, CDR1 is SGHAT and CDR2 FQNNGV. V was pared by 5 bases and J by 4 bases, with 9 bases of the junction left unmatched. CDR3 in DNA: TGTGCCAGCAGCCCCCGAGGGACAGGGGGCCAATACGAGCAGTACTTC. As protein: CASSPRGTGGQYEQYF.

The rearrangement joins TRBV7-8 to TRBJ1-2; D is possibly TRBD1 (5 bases). The length of the CDR3 is 18 residues. Germline V CDR1 and CDR2: SGHVS, FQNEAQ. The V and J ends lost 3 bases and 3 bases respectively, with 23 bases between them. CDR3 bases: TGTGCCAGCAGCTTTGCCGTGAGGCCAGGGCGTTGGGACTATGGCTACACCTTC. Translating it yields CASSFAVRPGRWDYGYTF. The full variable domain, with the rest looked up from reference TRBV7-8 and TRBJ1-2, is GAGVSQSPRYKVAKRGQDVALRCDPISGHVSLFWYQQALGQGPEFLTYFQNEAQLDKSGLPSDRFFAERPEGSVSTLKIQRTQQEDSAVYLCASSFAVRPGRWDYGYTFGSGTRLTVV.

The genes are TRBV10-3 and TRBJ1-5; D not certain. The CDR3 spans 12 residues. The V gene lost 3 bases and the J gene lost 4 bases, with 4 bases spanning the gap. Looked up from germline, CDR1 is ENHRY and CDR2 is SYGVKD. The CDR3 spells CAISDLNQPQHF. The CDR3 region has the DNA TGTGCCATCAGTGATCTGAATCAGCCCCAGCATTTT.

The chain employs TRBV11-2 and TRBJ1-3; D is possibly TRBD1 (5 bases). In germline, CDR1 is SGHAT, CDR2 FQNNGV. This CDR3 region has 14 residues. Trimming took off 2 bases at V and 4 bases at J, with 9 bases between the two ends. CDR3 DNA sequence: TGTGCCAGCAGCTTACAGGGTTTAGGAAACACCATATATTTT. Amino acid sequence: CASSLQGLGNTIYF.

This rearrangement joins TRBV6-6 to TRBJ1-1, with a possible D match to TRBD1 (5 bases). This CDR3 comprises 15 residues. Trimming pared 10 bases from V and 0 bases from J, leaving 18 bases between. CDR1 and CDR2 (germline): MNHNY, SVGAGI (reference sequence). CDR3 loop: CAISTASVMNTEAFF. CDR3 nucleotide sequence: TGTGCCATATCGACAGCCTCCGTTATGAACACTGAAGCTTTCTTT.

V usage is TRBV11-2 and J usage is TRBJ2-5; TRBD2 agrees at 7 bases. The CDR3 is 13 residues long. Germline lookup yields CDR1 SGHAT and CDR2 FQNNGV. V lost 0 bases to trimming and J lost 11 bases; unmatched junction nucleotides: 6. The CDR3, as DNA: TGTGCCAGCAGCTTAGAAGGCGGGAGCGGGCAGTACTTC. It specifies CASSLEGGSGQYF.

Of note for this clone: The identical CDR3 is also encoded by other nucleotide sequences in the sample. The chain carries TRBV2 and TRBJ1-1; a possible D gene is TRBD1 (5 bases). Trimming took 3 bases from V and 0 from J, leaving 11 bases between them. This CDR3 has 15 residues. CDR1 is SNHLY and CDR2 is FYNNEI in the germline V gene. The CDR3 protein is CASSEPGQMNTEAFF. The CDR3 DNA is TGTGCCAGCAGTGAGCCAGGGCAGATGAACACTGAAGCTTTCTTT.

The CDR3 DNA sequence: TGTGCCAGCAGCACCCTAGCGGGACTGTACGAGCAGTACTTC. Translation: CASSTLAGLYEQYF. V gene TRBV6-6 combines with J gene TRBJ2-7, with 9 bases matching TRBD2. This CDR3 spans 14 amino acids. V shed 6 bases and J 4 bases; nucleotides not matched to a gene: 7. Germline V gene lookup returns CDR1 MNHNY and CDR2 SVGAGI (reference sequence).

This clone was recorded only once. The chain employs TRBV29-1 and TRBJ1-2; D is ambiguous. This CDR3 has 11 amino acids. Per germline, CDR1 SQVTM and CDR2 ANQGSEA. V was pared by 3 bases and J by 5 bases, with 7 bases between. The CDR3 spells CSVDPGYGYTF. The CDR3 DNA sequence: TGCAGCGTTGATCCGGGGTATGGCTACACCTTC. Supplemented by reference TRBV29-1 and TRBJ1-2, the full variable domain reads SAVISQKPSRDICQRGTSLTIQCQVDSQVTMMFWYRQQPGQSLTLIATANQGSEATYESGFVIDKFPISRPNLTFSTLTVSNMSPEDSSIYLCSVDPGYGYTFGSGTRLTVV.

The chain combines TRBV30 with TRBJ1-1; D possibly corresponds to TRBD1 (5 bases). The CDR3 is 13 amino acids. Trimming shortened V by 2 bases and J by 1 base, and 8 bases separated the two germline ends. CDR1 and CDR2 from the germline V gene are GTSNPN and SVGIG (reference sequence). This CDR3 is CAWSFQGNTEAFF. DNA for the CDR3: TGTGCCTGGAGTTTTCAGGGGAACACTGAAGCTTTCTTT.

The chain recombines TRBV5-1 with TRBJ1-1; 7 nucleotides line up with TRBD1. The CDR3 totals 15 residues. Germline V CDR1 and CDR2: SGHRS, YFSETQ. With 2 bases clipped from V and 2 bases from J, the junction kept 6 bases outside the gene matches. In nucleotides, the CDR3 is TGCGCCAGCAGCTTCGCCGACAGGGAAAACACTGAAGCTTTCTTT. Translating it yields CASSFADRENTEAFF.

The rearrangement links TRBV2 to TRBJ1-1, with a tentative D call TRBD1 (5 bases). Germline V gene sequence: CDR1 SNHLY, CDR2 FYNNEI. This CDR3 is 15 amino acids long. V shed 4 bases and J shed 5 bases, with 17 bases lying between them. The CDR3 nucleotides are TGTGCCAGCAGTGCTCCCTGGGGGGGTCGAACTGAAGCTTTCTTT. This gives the protein CASSAPWGGRTEAFF.

Points on this clone: One end of the junction is discordant with germline, which a read error may explain. This sequence joins TRBV5-5 and TRBJ2-3; 8 bases map to TRBD2. This CDR3 contains 17 residues. The germline CDR1 and CDR2 sequences are SGHKS and YYEKEE (reference sequence). CDR3 protein: CVSSFLFTGGPTDTQYF. CDR3 bases: TGTGTCAGCAGCTTCCTTTTCACGGGAGGGCCAACAGATACGCAGTATTTT.

The chain employs TRBV4-1 and TRBJ2-1; weak D call: TRBD2 (6 bases). Between the trimmed V and J ends, which lost 0 bases and 4 bases, there was a span of 13 bases. The germline gives CDR1 MGHRA, CDR2 YSYEKL. The CDR3 is made up of 16 amino acids. This CDR3 reads CASSQEGGQPYNEQFF. The CDR3 nucleotides read TGCGCCAGCAGCCAAGAAGGAGGGCAGCCTTACAATGAGCAGTTCTTC.

The chain combines TRBV9 with TRBJ1-3; maybe TRBD1 (6 bases). Looked up from germline, CDR1 is SGDLS and CDR2 is YYNGEE. Trimming removed 0 bases at V and 4 bases at J, with 14 bases between. The CDR3 contains 16 residues. In DNA form, the CDR3 reads TGTGCCAGCAGCGTAGCGGCAGGGGTAACCGGAAACACCATATATTTT. This translates into CASSVAAGVTGNTIYF.

This clone has just one count. The J gene is TRBJ1-6, the V gene TRBV6-1; 8 bases map to TRBD1. There are 15 residues in the CDR3. V gave up 3 bases and J gave up 10 bases; unmatched junction bases: 8. The germline gives CDR1 MNHNS, CDR2 SASEGT. CDR3 sequence (DNA): TGTGCCAGCAGTGAGTTAGGACAGGGTTGGTCACCCCTCCACTTT. It is translated as CASSELGQGWSPLHF.

The chain couples TRBV2 to TRBJ2-7, with 10 positions matching TRBD1. The CDR3 is 14 residues long. Germline CDR1 is SNHLY and CDR2 is FYNNEI. Trimming removed 9 bases from V and 5 bases from J; junction bases left unmatched: 10. CDR3 in DNA: TGTGCCAGGGACAGGGGGTCGGTGAGCGACGAGCAGTACTTC. It codes for CARDRGSVSDEQYF.

The rearrangement uses TRBV27 and TRBJ1-4, with 12 bases aligning to TRBD1. The CDR3 spans 18 residues. J was trimmed by 0 bases and V by 3 bases; bases with no gene match: 5. Germline V gene sequence: CDR1 MNHEY, CDR2 SMNVEV (reference sequence). CDR3 amino acids: CASSFAGTGGSTNEKLFF. CDR3 nucleotides: TGTGCCAGCAGTTTCGCCGGGACAGGGGGCTCAACTAATGAAAAACTGTTTTTT.

The genes are TRBV6-5 and TRBJ1-2, with unresolved D. Germline V gene sequence: CDR1 MNHEY, CDR2 SVGAGI. CDR3 length: 11 residues. V gave up 10 bases and J gave up 8 bases, with 14 bases separating them. The CDR3 DNA follows: TGTGCCACCTATGGGCCCGAGGGCTACACCTTC. It yields the protein CATYGPEGYTF.

Comments on this clone: The sample has other DNA sequences that encode this CDR3 too. V and J are TRBV30 and TRBJ2-6; D gene unclear. The V end lost 0 bases, the J end lost 4 bases, and 4 bases lay between the germline ends. There are 13 residues in the CDR3. Germline V lookup: CDR1 GTSNPN, CDR2 SVGIG (reference sequence). The CDR3 loop reads CAWSVAGANVLTF. CDR3 DNA: TGTGCCTGGAGTGTGGCAGGGGCCAACGTCCTGACTTTC.

J is TRBJ1-2 and V is TRBV4-1; 7 nucleotides agree with TRBD1. Trimming cost V 5 bases and J 5 bases; bases outside gene matches: 8. Germline V gene sequence: CDR1 MGHRA, CDR2 YSYEKL. The CDR3 covers 14 residues. CDR3 sequence: CASSYQTGTYGYTF. DNA of the CDR3: TGCGCCAGCAGCTACCAGACAGGGACTTATGGCTACACCTTC.

V usage is TRBV7-6 and J usage is TRBJ2-3, with a weak D call TRBD2 (6 bases). Germline V gives CDR1 SGHVS, CDR2 FNYEAQ. V dropped 4 bases and J dropped 1 base, with 15 bases sitting between them. CDR3 length: 16 amino acids. In nucleotides, the CDR3 is TGTGCCAGCAGCTCCGCCCTACTAGCCCGCACAGATACGCAGTATTTT. This sequence encodes CASSSALLARTDTQYF.

This clone has just a few counts. A junction end diverges from the germline sequence, so it may reflect a read error. The rearrangement links TRBV7-9 to TRBJ2-7; TRBD1 matches at 7 bases. The germline V gene has CDR1 SEHNR and CDR2 FQNEAQ (reference sequence). This CDR3 spans 16 amino acids. As DNA, the CDR3 is TGTTCCAGCAGCTTTAGGACGACAGGGAGCTCCTACGAGCAGTACTTC. As protein: CSSSFRTTGSSYEQYF.

The chain links TRBV2 to TRBJ2-1; TRBD1 matches at 9 bases. The ends lost 6 bases at V and 6 bases at J; junction bases unmatched: 9. CDR1 and CDR2 from the germline V gene are SNHLY and FYNNEI. There are 15 residues in the CDR3. The DNA of the CDR3 is TGTGCCAGCAGCCCGCTAGGGACAGGGCTCAATGAGCAGTTCTTC. This gives the protein CASSPLGTGLNEQFF.

This clone was seen more than once but under ten times. This chain connects TRBV5-1 to TRBJ1-2; D perhaps matches TRBD1 (6 bases). CDR3 length: 14 amino acids. Germline V CDR1 and CDR2: SGHRS, YFSETQ. V was trimmed by 4 bases and J by 4 bases, leaving 14 bases between them. CDR3 protein: CASSLSGVTYGYTF. The CDR3 DNA follows: TGCGCCAGCAGCCTCTCAGGGGTTACCTATGGCTACACCTTC.

This clone occurred a few times. This chain uses TRBV7-2 with TRBJ2-1; the match to TRBD2 covers 9 bases. Per the germline V gene, CDR1 is SGHTA and CDR2 is FQGNSA. The CDR3 covers 15 residues. With 5 bases clipped from V and 4 bases from J, the junction kept 6 bases outside the gene matches. The DNA of the CDR3 is TGTGCCAGCAGCCCGGGGACTAGCAGGTACAATGAGCAGTTCTTC. Its protein is CASSPGTSRYNEQFF.

The chain couples TRBV19 to TRBJ1-1; no definite D call. The CDR3 loop spans 15 amino acids. Trimming took off 5 bases at V and 4 bases at J, with 17 bases between the two ends. The V gene's germline CDR1 is LNHDA and CDR2 SQIVND (reference sequence). CDR3 DNA sequence: TGTGCCAGTAGTCCCCGGTCGAGAGTCCTCACTGAAGCTTTCTTT. It yields the protein CASSPRSRVLTEAFF.

CDR3 sequence: CASSHLSGNTIYF. CDR3 in DNA: TGCGCCAGCAGTCACCTCTCTGGAAACACCATATATTTT. The rearrangement links TRBV23-1 to TRBJ1-3; D uncertain. TRBV23-1 is recorded as an ORF, its role being uncertain. There are 13 residues in the CDR3. V gave up 3 bases and J gave up 0 bases, with 3 bases separating them.

This chain joins TRBV5-1 and TRBJ2-3, with TRBD2 matching over 9 bases. The CDR3 is 16 amino acids. The germline V gene has CDR1 SGHRS and CDR2 YFSETQ. V shed 0 bases, J shed 2 bases, and the junction held 4 bases outside the gene matches. The CDR3 region has the DNA TGCGCCAGCAGCTTGGATCTAGCGGGGACCACAGATACGCAGTATTTT. Its protein is CASSLDLAGTTDTQYF.

This sequence joins TRBV6-1 and TRBJ1-6; D is possibly TRBD1 (5 bases). The CDR3 is 13 amino acids. The ends were cut back, 4 bases at V and 7 bases at J, with 8 bases in the middle. Germline-derived CDR1 and CDR2 are MNHNS and SASEGT. The CDR3 DNA follows: TGTGCCAGCAGTGTAAGACAGAATTCACCCCTCCACTTT. This translates into CASSVRQNSPLHF.